These 22 T cell receptor beta chains were all obtained from the same sample, sequenced in a study of T cell repertoires in cytomegalovirus infection. TCRdb re-called the reads with MiXCR, one entry per CDR3 protein. The sample has under 150,000 distinct CDR3 sequences, more than 30% seen once. Antigen specificity for these receptors is unknown. The material sequenced was CD8+ T cells from cultured PBMCs, taken from culture after CMV antigen stimulation. The receptors were gathered from a human donor in good health (CMV status not recorded). Some clones in this sample may be carry-over from other donors' samples.

The genes are TRBV7-8 and TRBJ2-6; D remains unclear. Germline CDR1 and CDR2: SGHVS and FQNEAQ. The CDR3 is 14 residues long. The V gene lost 3 bases and the J gene lost 0 bases, with 3 bases spanning the gap. In DNA form, the CDR3 reads TGTGCCAGCAGCTTGATCTCTGGGGCCAACGTCCTGACTTTC. Its protein product is CASSLISGANVLTF.

The CDR3 DNA reads TGTGCCAGCAGCGTAGGAGGGCTGGGGGTGACAGATACGCAGTATTTT. Translated: CASSVGGLGVTDTQYF. The V and J genes are TRBV27 and TRBJ2-3, with D possibly being TRBD2 (6 bases). Germline lookup yields CDR1 MNHEY and CDR2 SMNVEV (reference sequence). The CDR3 extends over 16 amino acids. Trimming left V 6 bases short and J 3 bases short, with 19 bases between.

In this sample, this clonotype turned up a few times. One end of the junction does not line up with germline, which may come from a read error. This chain links TRBV7-2 with TRBJ2-5, with D perhaps given as TRBD1 or TRBD2 (5 bases each). Germline assignment: CDR1 SGHTA and CDR2 FQGNSA. The CDR3 totals 12 residues. The CDR3 sequence: CASSLVSGPLHF. CDR3 DNA: TGTGCCAGCAGCTTAGTCTCGGGACCCCTCCACTTC.

Points on this clonotype: The junction departs from the called germline gene at one end, perhaps through a read error. This chain links TRBV7-8 with TRBJ1-4; D call uncertain. This CDR3 has 15 amino acids. Germline CDR1 SGHVS, CDR2 FQNEAQ. The CDR3: CANSLAYSEREKLFF. The CDR3, as DNA: TGTGCCAACAGCTTAGCGTACTCCGAGCGGGAAAAACTGTTTTTT.

This sequence joins TRBV11-2 and TRBJ2-7; D is undetermined. This CDR3 is 13 amino acids long. V dropped 2 bases and J dropped 3 bases, with 8 bases sitting between them. Germline-derived CDR1 and CDR2 are SGHAT and FQNNGV. The CDR3 sequence: CASSLSVDYEQYF. The CDR3 DNA reads TGTGCCAGCAGCTTATCTGTAGACTACGAGCAGTACTTC.

This clonotype was observed a handful of times. CDR3 sequence reads: CASSLDGEWTDTQYF. In DNA, the CDR3 is TGCGCCAGCAGCTTGGATGGGGAATGGACAGATACGCAGTATTTT. V gene TRBV5-1 combines with J gene TRBJ2-3, with D unresolved. Trimming cost V 0 bases and J 3 bases, with 11 bases left between them. CDR3 length: 15 amino acids. The germline gives CDR1 SGHRS, CDR2 YFSETQ.

The table lists this clonotype with a few counts. The gene calls are TRBV6-2 or TRBV6-3 and TRBJ1-5; no clear D. CDR1 MNHEY and CDR2 SVGEGT come from the germline V gene. There are 11 residues in the CDR3. V was pared by 5 bases and J by 6 bases, with 5 bases between. Here the CDR3 reads CASSPGQPQHF. CDR3 coding DNA: TGTGCCAGCAGTCCGGGTCAGCCCCAGCATTTT.

The chain combines TRBV20-1 with TRBJ2-3; D gene ambiguous. From germline, CDR1 is DFQATT and CDR2 SNEGSKA (reference sequence). V was clipped by 5 bases and J by 2 bases, with 20 bases between them. This CDR3 is 16 amino acids long. The CDR3 DNA reads as TGCAGTGCTTACCACGAGCACCACTCCCACACAGATACGCAGTATTTT. Translated: CSAYHEHHSHTDTQYF.

There are many counts of this clonotype. This chain joins TRBV7-2 and TRBJ2-3; 10 bases match TRBD2. CDR3 length: 18 residues. CDR1 and CDR2 from the germline V gene are SGHTA and FQGNSA. CDR3 DNA sequence: TGTCCCTGGGGGCTAGCGGGGGTTTTTTCAACTAGCACAGATACGCAGTATTTT. Amino acids: CPWGLAGVFSTSTDTQYF.

This clonotype was seen ten or more times. V usage is TRBV7-2 and J usage is TRBJ2-7, with 9 nucleotides matching TRBD2. The CDR3 is 15 residues long. The junction had 5 bases not matched to a gene; V was cut back by 3 bases and J by 2 bases. CDR1 and CDR2 (germline): SGHTA, FQGNSA. The CDR3 region has the DNA TGTGCCAGCAGCTTTTTGCGGGGGGGCCCCTACGAGCAGTACTTC. Translating it yields CASSFLRGGPYEQYF.

V and J are TRBV6-6 and TRBJ1-1; D is unclear. Germline CDR1 MNHNY, CDR2 SVGAGI (reference sequence). The CDR3 spans 10 residues. Trimming shortened V by 6 bases and J by 5 bases, and 4 bases separated the two germline ends. As DNA, the CDR3 is TGTGCCAGCAGCGAGACTGAAGCTTTCTTT. The encoded protein is CASSETEAFF.

This clonotype was seen a few times. V gene TRBV27 combines with J gene TRBJ2-7; tentatively, D is TRBD2 (6 bases). The CDR3 runs 17 residues. CDR1 MNHEY and CDR2 SMNVEV come from the germline V gene (reference sequence). V was trimmed by 10 bases and J by 5 bases, leaving 30 bases between them. The CDR3 here is CATRRGEYGGSKHEQYF. In DNA form, the CDR3 reads TGTGCCACCCGGCGAGGGGAGTATGGGGGGAGTAAACACGAGCAGTACTTC.

This clonotype was recorded a few times. J is TRBJ2-1 and V is TRBV7-8; 8 bases are shared with TRBD2. In germline, CDR1 is SGHVS, CDR2 FQNEAQ. With V trimmed by 5 bases and J by 5 bases, 8 bases remained unmatched. This CDR3 has 15 residues. CDR3 amino acids: CASSPWSGGHNEQFF. CDR3 DNA sequence: TGTGCCAGCAGCCCGTGGAGCGGGGGCCACAATGAGCAGTTCTTC. The full variable domain, its missing parts supplied by reference TRBV7-8 and TRBJ2-1, is GAGVSQSPRYKVAKRGQDVALRCDPISGHVSLFWYQQALGQGPEFLTYFQNEAQLDKSGLPSDRFFAERPEGSVSTLKIQRTQQEDSAVYLCASSPWSGGHNEQFFGPGTRLTVL.

The sample holds a few counts of this clonotype. The chain links TRBV4-2 to TRBJ2-5; unclear D gene. Germline values: CDR1 LGHNA, CDR2 YNFKEQ. This CDR3 is 16 amino acids long. Trimming took off 3 bases at V and 2 bases at J, with 16 bases between the two ends. Here the CDR3 DNA reads TGTGCCAGCAGCCAGGAGTTAGGCAGGCGACAAGAGACCCAGTACTTC. Protein: CASSQELGRRQETQYF.

The chain has TRBV6-2 or TRBV6-3 and TRBJ2-2; 12 positions match TRBD2. CDR3 size: 19 residues. V shed 2 bases, J shed 5 bases, and the junction held 12 bases outside the gene matches. The germline CDR1 and CDR2 sequences are MNHEY and SVGEGT. The CDR3 sequence: CASSYPIGTSGLKTGELFF. Written as DNA, the CDR3 is TGTGCCAGCAGTTACCCTATTGGGACTAGCGGGTTAAAAACCGGGGAGCTGTTTTTT.

The J gene is TRBJ1-5, the V gene TRBV6-2 or TRBV6-3; the D is unclear. The CDR3 contains 15 residues. Per germline, CDR1 MNHEY and CDR2 SVGEGT. V lost 5 bases and J lost 1, with 12 bases in between. The CDR3 DNA reads TGTGCCAGCAGTGAGACCCCGAGGAGCAATCAGCCCCAGCATTTT. Its protein is CASSETPRSNQPQHF.

The chain is built from TRBV6-1 and TRBJ2-7; maybe TRBD2 (6 bases). Germline lookup yields CDR1 MNHNS and CDR2 SASEGT. This CDR3 has 13 residues. Trimming shortened V by 10 bases and J by 0 bases, and 13 bases separated the two germline ends. The CDR3 nucleotides are TGTGCCACCCGGGACTGGAGCTCCTACGAGCAGTACTTC. This sequence encodes CATRDWSSYEQYF.

The rearrangement joins TRBV5-4 to TRBJ2-5; D ambiguous. Germline V CDR1 and CDR2: SGHNT, YYREEE (reference sequence). This CDR3 is 14 amino acids long. Trimming cost V 1 base and J 0 bases, with 7 bases left between them. CDR3: CASSLRQYQETQYF. Written as DNA, the CDR3 is TGTGCCAGCAGCTTGCGGCAGTACCAAGAGACCCAGTACTTC.

Written as DNA, the CDR3 is TGTGCCAGCAGTCTGGACAGGGTGGGCACTGAAGCTTTCTTT. Translating it yields CASSLDRVGTEAFF. The chain has TRBV2 and TRBJ1-1; 8 bases align to TRBD1. The CDR3 runs to 14 residues. V was clipped by 5 bases and J by 4 bases; unmatched bases: 6. Germline-derived CDR1 and CDR2 are SNHLY and FYNNEI.

This clonotype was counted many times. The rearrangement joins TRBV4-1 to TRBJ2-1; D call uncertain. Trimming took off 0 bases at V and 9 bases at J, with 6 bases between the two ends. Germline V CDR1 and CDR2: MGHRA, YSYEKL. CDR3 size: 12 residues. CDR3 sequence reads: CASSQEAGEQFF. As DNA, the CDR3 is TGCGCCAGCAGCCAAGAGGCAGGTGAGCAGTTCTTC.

This clonotype was counted a few times. This chain links TRBV27 with TRBJ2-5, with D possibly being TRBD1 (6 bases). Trimming took off 8 bases at V and 9 bases at J, with 19 bases between the two ends. Germline-derived CDR1 and CDR2 are MNHEY and SMNVEV (reference sequence). The CDR3 runs to 13 residues. CDR3 sequence reads: CASGSRGFGAQYF. DNA of the CDR3: TGTGCCAGCGGATCGAGGGGGTTCGGGGCCCAGTACTTC.

This clonotype was observed a handful of times. The rearrangement uses TRBV7-9 and TRBJ2-2, with D possibly being TRBD1 or TRBD2 (5 bases each). The V and J ends lost 5 bases and 7 bases respectively, with 11 bases between them. Looked up from germline, CDR1 is SEHNR and CDR2 is FQNEAQ (reference sequence). This CDR3 spans 13 amino acids. Here the CDR3 DNA reads TGTGCCAGCAGCCCTCAGGGAGACGGGGAGCTGTTTTTT. Translated: CASSPQGDGELFF.